This T cell receptor beta chain was identified during a study of regulatory T cells in long-lasting Graves disease (dated by TCRdb to the early 2020s). With regard to the full study: Persistent Graves' disease was defined as persistently positive TSH receptor autoantibodies together with antithyroid drug treatment for over 5 years. This study used TCR sequencing and RNA sequencing of peripheral blood to compare persistent Graves' disease patients against newly diagnosed Graves' disease patients. The study took place in China and was registered as a clinical trial. A total of some 35 samples underwent TCR sequencing: some 13 from persistent and roughly 20 from newly diagnosed Graves' disease patients. In the clinical cohort, patients with persistent Graves' disease had used antithyroid drugs for an average of about 9.3 years.

Library preparation employed multiplex PCR. The sequencing machine was an Illumina HiSeq 4000. TCR beta libraries were built with iRepertoire HTBI primers and Arm-PCR amplification of CDR3 regions. Before sequencing, the PCR products went through gel purification. The paper's data handling went like this. A total of under 80 TRBV and more than twelve TRBJ segments were identified across samples and were used for gene usage analysis of CDR3 amino acid clonotypes. COPE and FqMerger were used to merge the filtered high-quality paired reads into contigs. BLAST was used to align contigs to IMGT TRBV, TRBD and TRBJ reference genes, and CDR3 was defined according to IMGT. Clonotypes above 0.1% frequency were classified as highly expanded clones. Shannon entropy was used to measure repertoire diversity, and the Gini coefficient was used to measure V-J evenness. A clonotype found in more than one individual was treated as public. TCRdb reworked the public reads: Q25 trimming with fastp, MiXCR clone assembly, productive beta chains retained. Rows with one shared CDR3 protein collapse into an entry with the most common genes and DNA. These V and J calls derive from TCRdb rather than the authors' analysis. For this sample there are about 310,000 distinct CDR3 sequences; approximately 20% appear just once. Together, the top ten hold about 56% of the sample.

Relative to germline, V is 4 bases shorter and J is 9 bases shorter, with 16 bases between their ends. From its cysteine to its phenylalanine, the CDR3 spans 13 amino acids. Only the CDR3 part of the read is kept: 39 bases, read in frame from the first base. Via the germline V gene, CDR1 is MDHEN and CDR2 SYDVKM. The time point label on this specimen signifies: persistent/refractory GD, antithyroid drugs over 5 years with positive TRAb. For both TCR sequencing and RNA sequencing, RNA was extracted from PBMCs in TRIzol. Graves' disease was diagnosed according to American Thyroid Association guidelines. The patients came from an endocrinology department in Xi'an, China. From each patient, 7.5 to 10 milliliters of peripheral blood was collected into an EDTA anticoagulant tube. Ficoll Paque Plus density gradient separation was used to isolate PBMCs, and no additional T cell sorting was done. An Agilent 2100 Bioanalyzer and agarose gel were used to check RNA quality, and a NanoDrop 2000 was used to measure RNA concentration.

In this sample, this clonotype turned up many times. Its antigen target is currently unknown. No base quality information exists; no much larger clone differs at one position. What the authors observed across the whole study: Compared with newly diagnosed patients, persistent Graves' disease patients had lower TCR Shannon entropy and fewer highly expanded clones, which suggests clonal expansion. Sequencing and analysis were restricted to the TCR beta chain. Preferential use of TRBV28, TRBJ1-2 and TRBJ2-5 was observed in persistent disease, whereas TRBV20-1 and TRBJ2-1 were favored in newly diagnosed disease. As a limitation, the authors acknowledged that the small sample size may reduce accuracy. Peripheral blood alone was examined, since thyroid tissue, which constituted the primary lesion, could not be accessed. Persistent patients shared more public clonotypes among themselves (2,741) than newly diagnosed patients did (roughly 920).

The chain uses TRBV28 and TRBJ2-7; no D gene is confidently identified. The sequencing here drew on peripheral blood mononuclear cells (PBMCs), taken when the disease was refractory, from a patient treated with antithyroid drugs. The clonotype originates from a female donor with Graves disease. The DNA is as follows: TGTGCCAGCAGTTCCGCGGAGTTGGAAGTGCAGTACTTC. Its amino acids are CASSSAELEVQYF. With the portions outside the CDR3 filled from the reference TRBV28 and TRBJ2-7 genes, the complete variable region becomes DVKVTQSSRYLVKRTGEKVFLECVQDMDHENMFWYRQDPGLGLRLIYFSYDVKMKEKGDIPEGYSVSREKKERFSLILESASTNQTSMYLCASSSAELEVQYFGPGTRLTVT.